This T cell receptor (beta chain) was sequenced in a study of regulatory T cells in long-lasting Graves disease. Time point in this sample: newly diagnosed GD, antithyroid drugs for less than 3 months. The TCR library was prepared using RNA isolated from PBMCs. As a group, patients came from one endocrinology department in Xi'an, China. This clonotype came up many times. Both iRepertoire HTBI primers and Arm-PCR of CDR3 regions were used to build the TCR beta libraries. In TCRdb, the multiplex PCR reads were re-called with MiXCR into one record per CDR3 protein. The table includes 350,000 to 450,000 distinct CDR3 sequences, 15% detected once. The CDR3 runs 14 residues. V lost 5 bases to trimming and J lost 3 bases, with 12 bases between them. Germline V gives CDR1 MDHEN, CDR2 SYDVKM. In addition, the sample was reused for a study of T cells in Graves' hyperthyroidism and ophthalmopathy.

The origin of this receptor is a woman between 35 and 50 years old with Graves disease. The sequenced sample was peripheral blood mononuclear cells (PBMCs), obtained at new diagnosis, from a patient treated with antithyroid drugs. The V gene is TRBV28, the J gene TRBJ2-3, with a weak D call TRBD2 (7 bases). The CDR3, as DNA: TGTGCCAGCAGTAGGGGAGGGGGGACAGATACGCAGTATTTT. Protein sequence: CASSRGGGTDTQYF.